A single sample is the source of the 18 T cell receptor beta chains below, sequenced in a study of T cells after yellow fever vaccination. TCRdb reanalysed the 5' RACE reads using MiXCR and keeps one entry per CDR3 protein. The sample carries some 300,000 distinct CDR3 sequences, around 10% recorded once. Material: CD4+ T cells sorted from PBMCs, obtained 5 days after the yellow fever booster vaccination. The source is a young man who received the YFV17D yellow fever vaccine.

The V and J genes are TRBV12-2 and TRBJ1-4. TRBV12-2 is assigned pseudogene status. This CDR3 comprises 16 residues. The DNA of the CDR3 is TGTGCAAGTCGCTTAGGCCCTCAAGCAACTAATGAAAAACTGTTTTTT. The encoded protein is CASRLGPQATNEKLFF.

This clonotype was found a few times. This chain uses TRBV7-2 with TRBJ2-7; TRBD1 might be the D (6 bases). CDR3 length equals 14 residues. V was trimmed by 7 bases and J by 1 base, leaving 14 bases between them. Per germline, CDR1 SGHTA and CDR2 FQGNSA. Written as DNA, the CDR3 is TGTGCCAGCAAAATTGCAGGACAGTCCTACGAGCAGTACTTC. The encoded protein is CASKIAGQSYEQYF. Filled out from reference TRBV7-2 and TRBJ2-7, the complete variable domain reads GAGVSQSPSNKVTEKGKDVELRCDPISGHTALYWYRQSLGQGLEFLIYFQGNSAPDKSGLPSDRFSAERTGGSVSTLTIQRTQQEDSAVYLCASKIAGQSYEQYFGPGTRLTVT.

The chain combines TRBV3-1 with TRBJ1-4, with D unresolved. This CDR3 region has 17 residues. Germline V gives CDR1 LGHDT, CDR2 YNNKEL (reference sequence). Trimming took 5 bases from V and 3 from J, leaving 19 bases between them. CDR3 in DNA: TGTGCCAGCAGCACGGAGACGGGAGGTCCGGCTAATGAAAAACTGTTTTTT. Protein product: CASSTETGGPANEKLFF.

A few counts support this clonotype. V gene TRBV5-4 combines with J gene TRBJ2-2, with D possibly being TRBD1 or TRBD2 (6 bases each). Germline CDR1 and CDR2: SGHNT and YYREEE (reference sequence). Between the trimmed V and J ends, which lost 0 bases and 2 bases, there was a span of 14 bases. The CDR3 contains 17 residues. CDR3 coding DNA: TGTGCCAGCAGCTTGGTCCCACGGGGGCAAAACACCGGGGAGCTGTTTTTT. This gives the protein CASSLVPRGQNTGELFF. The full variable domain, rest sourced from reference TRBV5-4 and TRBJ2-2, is ETGVTQSPTHLIKTRGQQVTLRCSSQSGHNTVSWYQQALGQGPQFIFQYYREEENGRGNFPPRFSGLQFPNYSSELNVNALELDDSALYLCASSLVPRGQNTGELFFGEGSRLTVL.

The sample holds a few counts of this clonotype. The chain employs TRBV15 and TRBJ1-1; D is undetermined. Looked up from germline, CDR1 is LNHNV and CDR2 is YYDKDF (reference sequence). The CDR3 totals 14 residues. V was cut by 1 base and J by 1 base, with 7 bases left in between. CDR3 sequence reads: CATSRGTGNTEAFF. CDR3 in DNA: TGTGCCACCAGCAGAGGTACGGGGAACACTGAAGCTTTCTTT.

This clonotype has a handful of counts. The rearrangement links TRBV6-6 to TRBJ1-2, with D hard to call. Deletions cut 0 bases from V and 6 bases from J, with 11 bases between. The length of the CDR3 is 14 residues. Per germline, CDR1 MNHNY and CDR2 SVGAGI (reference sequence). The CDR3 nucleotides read TGTGCCAGCAGTTACTCACAATTCGGGGATGGCTACACCTTC. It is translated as CASSYSQFGDGYTF.

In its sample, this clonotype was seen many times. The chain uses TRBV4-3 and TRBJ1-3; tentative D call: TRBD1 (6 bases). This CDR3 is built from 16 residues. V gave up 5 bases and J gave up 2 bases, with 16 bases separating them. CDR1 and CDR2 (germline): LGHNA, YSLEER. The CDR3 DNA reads TGCGCCAGCAGCGCCCACCATCAGGGGACTGGAAACACCATATATTTT. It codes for CASSAHHQGTGNTIYF.

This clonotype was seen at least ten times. This CDR3 is CASSSGLAGGYEQYF. CDR3 nucleotides: TGTGCCAGCAGTTCCGGACTAGCGGGGGGGTACGAGCAGTACTTC. This chain connects TRBV27 to TRBJ2-7; 15 bases are a match to TRBD2. This CDR3 region has 15 residues. The germline V gene encodes CDR1 MNHEY and CDR2 SMNVEV (reference sequence). J lost 4 bases, V lost 4 bases, and 2 bases had no gene match.

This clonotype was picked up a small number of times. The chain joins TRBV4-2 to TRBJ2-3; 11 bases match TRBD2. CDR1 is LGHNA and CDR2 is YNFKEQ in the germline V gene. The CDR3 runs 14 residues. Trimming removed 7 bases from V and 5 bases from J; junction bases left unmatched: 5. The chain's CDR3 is CASTFLAGGDTQYF. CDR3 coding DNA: TGTGCCAGCACCTTCCTAGCGGGGGGAGATACGCAGTATTTT.

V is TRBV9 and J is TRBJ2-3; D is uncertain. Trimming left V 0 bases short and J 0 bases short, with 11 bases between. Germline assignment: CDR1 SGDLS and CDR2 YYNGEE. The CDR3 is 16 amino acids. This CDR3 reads CASSVAPESSTDTQYF. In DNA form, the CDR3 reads TGTGCCAGCAGCGTAGCTCCGGAATCTAGCACAGATACGCAGTATTTT.

The CDR3 coding sequence is TGCGCCAGCAGCAACGATAACCCAGGCGAGACCCAGTACTTC. The encoded protein is CASSNDNPGETQYF. The J gene is TRBJ2-5, the V gene TRBV5-1, with unresolved D. This CDR3 has 14 amino acids. Trimming stripped 4 bases from V and 5 bases from J, with 15 bases between. Germline values: CDR1 SGHRS, CDR2 YFSETQ.

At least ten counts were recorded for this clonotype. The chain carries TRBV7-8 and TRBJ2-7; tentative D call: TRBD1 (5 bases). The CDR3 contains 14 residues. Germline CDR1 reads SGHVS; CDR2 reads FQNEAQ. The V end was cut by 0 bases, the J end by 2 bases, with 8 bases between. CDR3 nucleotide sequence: TGTGCCAGCAGCTTAGCGGAGACAGCCTACGAGCAGTACGTC. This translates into CASSLAETAYEQYV.

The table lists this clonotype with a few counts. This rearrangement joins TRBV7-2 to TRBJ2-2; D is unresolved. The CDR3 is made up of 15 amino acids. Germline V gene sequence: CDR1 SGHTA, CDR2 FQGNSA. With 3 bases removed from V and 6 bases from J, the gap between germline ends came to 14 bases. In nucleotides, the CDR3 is TGTGCCAGCAGCTTCTTCCGGAGCAGAGCCGGGGAGCTGTTTTTT. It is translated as CASSFFRSRAGELFF. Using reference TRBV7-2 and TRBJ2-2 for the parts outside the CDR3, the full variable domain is GAGVSQSPSNKVTEKGKDVELRCDPISGHTALYWYRQSLGQGLEFLIYFQGNSAPDKSGLPSDRFSAERTGGSVSTLTIQRTQQEDSAVYLCASSFFRSRAGELFFGEGSRLTVL.

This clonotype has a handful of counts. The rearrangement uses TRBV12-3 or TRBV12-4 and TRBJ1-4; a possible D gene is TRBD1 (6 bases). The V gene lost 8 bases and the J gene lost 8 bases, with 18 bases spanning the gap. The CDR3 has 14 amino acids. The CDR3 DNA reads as TGTGCCAGCCAAAACAGGGAAGGTAGCGAAAAACTGTTTTTT. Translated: CASQNREGSEKLFF.

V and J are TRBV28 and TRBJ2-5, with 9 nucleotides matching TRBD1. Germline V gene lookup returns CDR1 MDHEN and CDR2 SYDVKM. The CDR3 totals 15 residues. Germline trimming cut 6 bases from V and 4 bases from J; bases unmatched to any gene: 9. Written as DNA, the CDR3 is TGTGCCAGCAGAACGGACAGGGGAAGTTCAGAGACCCAGTACTTC. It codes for CASRTDRGSSETQYF.

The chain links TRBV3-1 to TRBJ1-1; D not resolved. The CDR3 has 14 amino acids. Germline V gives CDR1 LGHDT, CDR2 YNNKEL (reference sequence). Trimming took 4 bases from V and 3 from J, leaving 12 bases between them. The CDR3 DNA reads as TGTGCCAGCAGCCCCCCCAACTTATACACTGAAGCTTTCTTT. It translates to CASSPPNLYTEAFF.

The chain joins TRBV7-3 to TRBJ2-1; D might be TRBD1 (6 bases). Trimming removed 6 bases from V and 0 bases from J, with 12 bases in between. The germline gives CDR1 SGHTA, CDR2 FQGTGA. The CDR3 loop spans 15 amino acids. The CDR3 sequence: CASSRDRSSYNEQFF. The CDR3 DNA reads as TGTGCCAGCAGTCGCGACAGGAGCTCCTACAATGAGCAGTTCTTC.

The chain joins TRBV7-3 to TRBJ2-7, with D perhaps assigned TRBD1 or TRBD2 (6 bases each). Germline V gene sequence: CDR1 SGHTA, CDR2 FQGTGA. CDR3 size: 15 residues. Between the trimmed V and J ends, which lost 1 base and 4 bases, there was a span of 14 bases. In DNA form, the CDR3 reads TGTGCCAGCAGCTTAAATGGCGGGGACATTTACGAGCAGTACTTC. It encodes CASSLNGGDIYEQYF.